This TCR beta chain stems from a study of blood T cell repertoires in COVID-19. Study as a whole: Collection of acute and convalescent COVID-19 samples took place in the United States, Italy and Spain. The cDNA or gDNA used as material had been derived from T cells, B-cell-depleted T cells, or PBMCs.

Original data processing: Using reference gene primer amplification, nucleated cell counts were estimated. Generated by immunoSEQ multiplex PCR, the TCRdb table keeps only in-frame clones and is missing some. That table is the source of V, J and clone size, and D and trimming were worked out from the DNA. This table holds about 74,000 clones, about 88% found once. The sample holds one count of this clone. This CDR3 has 16 residues. Trimming shortened V by 3 bases and J by 1 base, and 15 bases separated the two germline ends. Per germline, CDR1 LGHNA and CDR2 YNFKEQ. The sequenced material came from peripheral blood. This receptor was obtained from a man between 65 and 79 years old with active or convalescent COVID-19. The chain recombines TRBV4-2 with TRBJ1-1, with D possibly TRBD1 on 5 matching bases. The CDR3 loop is CASSHPSSGGNTEAFF. CDR3 sequence (DNA): TGTGCCAGCAGCCATCCCTCGTCCGGGGGGAACACTGAAGCTTTCTTT.